These 16 T cell receptor beta chains were sequenced from one sample in a study of blood T cell repertoires in COVID-19. Assay used: immunoSEQ multiplex PCR; TCRdb lists only in-frame clones, some missing. Here the sample spans roughly 170,000 clones, approximately 86% being singletons. Sequenced: peripheral blood. These TCRs come from a man between 60 and 75 years old who had recovered from COVID-19.

This clone was counted only a few times. The chain recombines TRBV11-3 with TRBJ2-1, with 9 positions matching TRBD2. The J segment lost 5 bases and the V segment lost 5 bases, leaving 7 bases of the junction unmatched. The CDR3 extends over 15 amino acids. Germline V gene lookup returns CDR1 SGHNT and CDR2 YENEEA. The CDR3 DNA follows: TGTGCCAGCAGCCCATACGGCGGGGGGGACAATGAGCAGTTCTTC. It encodes CASSPYGGGDNEQFF. Looking up the rest from reference TRBV11-3 and TRBJ2-1 gives the full variable domain: EAGVVQSPRYKIIEKKQPVAFWCNPISGHNTLYWYLQNLGQGPELLIRYENEEAVDDSQLPKDRFSAERLKGVDSTLKIQPAELGDSAVYLCASSPYGGGDNEQFFGPGTRLTVL.

The CDR3 nucleotides read TGTGCCAGCACAGGAGAGGAGGCTCAGCCCCAGCATTTT. It is translated as CASTGEEAQPQHF. V is TRBV2 and J is TRBJ1-5; D unresolved. This CDR3 region has 13 residues. Germline V gene data show CDR1 as SNHLY and CDR2 as FYNNEI. Trimming took 7 bases from V and 6 from J, leaving 13 bases between them.

The chain is built from TRBV30 and TRBJ1-2, with D possibly matching TRBD1 (6 bases). With 0 bases removed from V and 4 bases from J, the gap between germline ends came to 12 bases. The CDR3 covers 14 residues. Germline V lookup: CDR1 GTSNPN, CDR2 SVGIG (reference sequence). The CDR3 DNA reads TGTGCCTGGAGTGTTACAGGGTCGGTCTATGGCTACACCTTC. Protein sequence: CAWSVTGSVYGYTF. Full variable domain (remainder filled in from reference TRBV30 and TRBJ1-2): SQTIHQWPATLVQPVGSPLSLECTVEGTSNPNLYWYRQAAGRGLQLLFYSVGIGQISSEVPQNLSASRPQDRQFILSSKKLLLSDSGFYLCAWSVTGSVYGYTFGSGTRLTVV.

This clone was detected only a few times. V and J are TRBV19 and TRBJ2-2, with a tentative D call TRBD1 (6 bases). From germline, CDR1 is LNHDA and CDR2 SQIVND (reference sequence). The CDR3 totals 15 residues. Trimming removed 9 bases at V and 1 base at J, with 15 bases between. The CDR3 is CASQGQAMNTGELFF. The CDR3 nucleotides are TGTGCCAGCCAGGGGCAGGCGATGAACACCGGGGAGCTGTTTTTT. Full variable domain (remainder filled in from reference TRBV19 and TRBJ2-2): DGGITQSPKYLFRKEGQNVTLSCEQNLNHDAMYWYRQDPGQGLRLIYYSQIVNDFQKGDIAEGYSVSREKKESFPLTVTSAQKNPTAFYLCASQGQAMNTGELFFGEGSRLTVL.

The V gene is TRBV18, the J gene TRBJ1-1; a weak D match, TRBD1 (6 bases). CDR3 length: 13 residues. With 8 bases removed from V and 6 bases from J, the gap between germline ends came to 16 bases. Germline V CDR1 and CDR2: KGHSH, LQKENI. This CDR3 is CASIGGGSAEAFF. DNA of the CDR3: TGTGCCAGCATAGGGGGGGGTTCGGCTGAAGCTTTCTTT.

The rearrangement joins TRBV6-5 to TRBJ2-3, with 7 nucleotides matching TRBD2. Germline CDR1 and CDR2: MNHEY and SVGAGI. This CDR3 region has 15 residues. Losses at the gene ends were 8 bases for V and 3 bases for J; bases not matched to a gene: 11. In DNA, the CDR3 is TGTGCCAGCGGGAGGGGAGGGGTCTATACAGATACGCAGTATTTT. This encodes CASGRGGVYTDTQYF.

This chain uses TRBV18 with TRBJ1-1, with 7 bases that match TRBD1. CDR1 and CDR2 (germline): KGHSH, LQKENI. There are 16 residues in the CDR3. Unmatched junction bases numbered 14, after V lost 6 bases and J lost 4 bases. CDR3 in DNA: TGTGCCAGCTCGCGATTGGGACAGACGGAGGTCACTGAAGCTTTCTTT. It specifies CASSRLGQTEVTEAFF.

This clone was detected only once. This chain uses TRBV27 with TRBJ1-6; 7 bases are a match to TRBD1. Per germline, CDR1 MNHEY and CDR2 SMNVEV (reference sequence). The ends lost 5 bases at V and 2 bases at J; junction bases unmatched: 6. CDR3 length equals 16 residues. This CDR3 reads CASSGTVRAYNSPLHF. The DNA of the CDR3 is TGTGCCAGCAGTGGGACAGTTCGCGCCTATAATTCACCCCTCCACTTT.

The V and J genes are TRBV10-3 and TRBJ2-2; 14 nucleotides match TRBD2. The germline V gene has CDR1 ENHRY and CDR2 SYGVKD. V lost 5 bases to trimming and J lost 4 bases; unmatched junction nucleotides: 3. The CDR3 length is 16 residues. In DNA, the CDR3 is TGTGCCATCAGTCGAGGGACTAGCGGGAGCACCGGGGAGCTGTTTTTT. Its protein is CAISRGTSGSTGELFF.

The V and J genes are TRBV5-4 and TRBJ2-7; 8 bases map to TRBD1. The CDR3 runs to 14 residues. The junction had 5 bases not matched to a gene; V was cut back by 3 bases and J by 3 bases. Germline-derived CDR1 and CDR2 are SGHNT and YYREEE (reference sequence). This CDR3 reads CASSSGQGGYEQYF. Written as DNA, the CDR3 is TGTGCCAGCAGCTCCGGACAGGGCGGCTACGAGCAGTACTTC.

This clone occurred a few times. J is TRBJ2-2 and V is TRBV5-1, with D tentatively TRBD1 (5 bases). V gave up 5 bases and J gave up 0 bases, with 11 bases separating them. Germline V gene lookup returns CDR1 SGHRS and CDR2 YFSETQ. The CDR3 loop spans 15 amino acids. The CDR3, as DNA: TGCGCCAGCAGTATCAGGGTATCGAACACCGGGGAGCTGTTTTTT. This codes for CASSIRVSNTGELFF.

This clone was seen a single time. This chain links TRBV10-3 with TRBJ1-2, with 11 bases aligning to TRBD1. With V trimmed by 6 bases and J by 3 bases, 9 bases remained unmatched. The length of the CDR3 is 16 residues. Per the germline V gene, CDR1 is ENHRY and CDR2 is SYGVKD. CDR3 nucleotides: TGTGCCATCAGCCAGGACAGGGGGCTTGAGGACTATGGCTACACCTTC. It encodes CAISQDRGLEDYGYTF.

The chain uses TRBV2 and TRBJ2-2; tentative D call: TRBD2 (7 bases). Trimming stripped 5 bases from V and 4 bases from J, with 17 bases between. The germline gives CDR1 SNHLY, CDR2 FYNNEI. The CDR3 length is 16 residues. CDR3 in amino acids: CASSPNPRGGTGELFF. CDR3 coding DNA: TGTGCCAGCAGTCCCAATCCGAGGGGGGGCACCGGGGAGCTGTTTTTT.

The CDR3 sequence: CSASRDTGYEQYF. CDR3 sequence (DNA): TGCAGTGCTAGTCGCGATACCGGTTACGAGCAGTACTTC. V usage is TRBV20-1 and J usage is TRBJ2-7; the D is unclear. The CDR3 is made up of 13 amino acids. V was trimmed by 3 bases and J by 4 bases, leaving 13 bases between them. Germline loops: CDR1 DFQATT, CDR2 SNEGSKA (reference sequence).

In its sample, this clone was seen a few times. This rearrangement joins TRBV6-5 to TRBJ2-2, with D tentatively TRBD1 (6 bases). This CDR3 contains 14 residues. CDR1 is MNHEY and CDR2 is SVGAGI in the germline V gene. Trimming took 7 bases from V and 7 from J, leaving 16 bases between them. The CDR3, as DNA: TGTGCCAGCACTCGGGCAGGGGAGAACGGGGAGCTGTTTTTT. Its protein is CASTRAGENGELFF.

V usage is TRBV27 and J usage is TRBJ1-5, with unresolved D. CDR3 length: 16 residues. Germline V gives CDR1 MNHEY, CDR2 SMNVEV (reference sequence). The germline V and J ends were trimmed by 6 bases and 6 bases, with 21 bases remaining between them. CDR3 protein: CASSKTTEGWGQPQHF. In DNA form, the CDR3 reads TGTGCCAGCAGCAAGACGACTGAGGGTTGGGGTCAGCCCCAGCATTTT.